This record looks at one TCR beta chain sequence and its context. The data were taken from a study of CD8 T cells in Susac syndrome. An amount of RNA that ranged from roughly 0.5 to 1 ug was reverse transcribed with random hexamers. TCR beta CDR3 was amplified by immunoSEQ multiplex PCR. This amplification extended across 54 Vbeta and 13 Jbeta segments. TCRdb re-called the immunoSEQ multiplex PCR reads through MiXCR, storing one row per CDR3 protein. The data show about 200,000 distinct CDR3 sequences, with around 95% seen just once and approximately 0.1% held by the top ten. Deletions cut 4 bases from V and 2 bases from J, with 12 bases between. Germline CDR1 reads SGHDN; CDR2 reads FVKESK. The CDR3 loop spans 15 amino acids.

V gene TRBV14 combines with J gene TRBJ2-1; no clear D gene. The sequence derives from a human donor with multiple sclerosis. The sequencing input was CD4+ T cells from PBMCs. CDR3 sequence reads: CASSPDYHTYNEQFF. The CDR3 coding sequence is TGTGCCAGCAGCCCGGATTACCACACCTACAATGAGCAGTTCTTC.